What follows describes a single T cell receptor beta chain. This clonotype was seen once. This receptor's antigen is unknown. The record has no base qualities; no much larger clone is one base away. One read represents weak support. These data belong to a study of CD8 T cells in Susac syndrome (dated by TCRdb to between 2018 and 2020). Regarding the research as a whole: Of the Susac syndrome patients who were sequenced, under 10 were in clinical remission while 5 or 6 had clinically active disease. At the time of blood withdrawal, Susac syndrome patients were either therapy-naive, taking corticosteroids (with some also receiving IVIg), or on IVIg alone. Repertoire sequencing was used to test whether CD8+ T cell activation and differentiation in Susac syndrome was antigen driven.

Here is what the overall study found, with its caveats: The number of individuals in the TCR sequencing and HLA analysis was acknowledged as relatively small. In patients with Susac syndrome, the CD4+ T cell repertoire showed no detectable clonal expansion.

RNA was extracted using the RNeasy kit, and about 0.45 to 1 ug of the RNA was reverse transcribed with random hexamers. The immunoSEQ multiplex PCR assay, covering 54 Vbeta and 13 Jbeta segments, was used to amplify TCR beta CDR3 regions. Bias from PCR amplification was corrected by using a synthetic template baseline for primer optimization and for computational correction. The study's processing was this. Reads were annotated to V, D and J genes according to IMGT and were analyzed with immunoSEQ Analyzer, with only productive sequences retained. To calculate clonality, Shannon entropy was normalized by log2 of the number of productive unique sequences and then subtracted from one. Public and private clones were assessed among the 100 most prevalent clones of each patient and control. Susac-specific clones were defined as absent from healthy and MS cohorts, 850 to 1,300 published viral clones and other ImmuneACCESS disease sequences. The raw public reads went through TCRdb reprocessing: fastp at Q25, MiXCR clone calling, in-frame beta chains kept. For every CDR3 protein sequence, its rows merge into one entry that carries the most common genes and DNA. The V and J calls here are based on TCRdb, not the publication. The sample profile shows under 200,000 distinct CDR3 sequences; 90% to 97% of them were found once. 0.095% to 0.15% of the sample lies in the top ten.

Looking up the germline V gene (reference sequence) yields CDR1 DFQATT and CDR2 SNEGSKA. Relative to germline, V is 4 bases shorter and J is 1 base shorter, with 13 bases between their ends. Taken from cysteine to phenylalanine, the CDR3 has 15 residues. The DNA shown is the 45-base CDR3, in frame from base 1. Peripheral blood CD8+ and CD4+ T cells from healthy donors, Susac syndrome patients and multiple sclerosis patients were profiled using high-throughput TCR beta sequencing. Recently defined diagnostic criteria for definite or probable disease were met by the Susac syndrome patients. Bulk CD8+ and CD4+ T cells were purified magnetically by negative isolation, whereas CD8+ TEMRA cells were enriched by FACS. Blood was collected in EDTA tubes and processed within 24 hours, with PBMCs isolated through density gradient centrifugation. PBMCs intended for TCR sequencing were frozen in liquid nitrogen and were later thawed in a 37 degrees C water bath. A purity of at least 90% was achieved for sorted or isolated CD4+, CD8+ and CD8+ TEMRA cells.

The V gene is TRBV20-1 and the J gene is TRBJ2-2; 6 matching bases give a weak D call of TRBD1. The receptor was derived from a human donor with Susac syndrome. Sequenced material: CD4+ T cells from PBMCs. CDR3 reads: CSAKGDLMNTGELFF. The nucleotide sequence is TGCAGTGCTAAGGGGGACCTGATGAACACCGGGGAGCTGTTTTTT.